Below are 2 T cell receptor beta chains sequenced from a single sample in a study of regulatory T cells in long-lasting Graves disease. HTBI primers from iRepertoire and Arm-PCR of CDR3 regions yielded the TCR beta libraries. TCRdb re-analysed the multiplex PCR reads in MiXCR, keeping a single row per CDR3 protein. Among 370,000 or so distinct CDR3 sequences, 15% to 20% were seen once, and the ten largest hold 20% to 25%. The time point is: newly diagnosed GD, antithyroid drugs for less than 3 months. From RNA extracted from PBMCs, the TCR library was made. The data also belong to a second study, concerning T cells in Graves' hyperthyroidism and ophthalmopathy.

The sequencing here drew on peripheral blood mononuclear cells (PBMCs), taken at new diagnosis, from a patient treated with antithyroid drugs. The origin of the receptors is a woman under 30 with Graves disease.

Comment on this clonotype: This may come from a read error, since a much larger clone is one base off. The gene calls are TRBV18 and TRBJ2-7; the match to TRBD2 covers 11 bases. CDR3 length equals 18 residues. V was pared by 8 bases and J by 0 bases, with 15 bases of the junction left unmatched. The germline V gene has CDR1 KGHSH and CDR2 LQKENI. The CDR3 sequence is CASPLLAGVMESSYEQYF. The CDR3 coding sequence is TGTGCCAGCCCACTACTAGCGGGAGTTATGGAAAGCTCCTACGAGCAGTACTTC.

The sample holds many counts of this clonotype. This chain links TRBV3-1 with TRBJ2-1, with unresolved D. The CDR3 consists of 17 residues. The V gene lost 0 bases and the J gene lost 1 base, with 13 bases spanning the gap. Germline lookup yields CDR1 LGHDT and CDR2 YNNKEL (reference sequence). The CDR3 is CASSQEEGGISYNEQFF. In DNA form, the CDR3 reads TGTGCCAGCAGCCAAGAGGAAGGCGGTATATCCTACAATGAGCAGTTCTTC.